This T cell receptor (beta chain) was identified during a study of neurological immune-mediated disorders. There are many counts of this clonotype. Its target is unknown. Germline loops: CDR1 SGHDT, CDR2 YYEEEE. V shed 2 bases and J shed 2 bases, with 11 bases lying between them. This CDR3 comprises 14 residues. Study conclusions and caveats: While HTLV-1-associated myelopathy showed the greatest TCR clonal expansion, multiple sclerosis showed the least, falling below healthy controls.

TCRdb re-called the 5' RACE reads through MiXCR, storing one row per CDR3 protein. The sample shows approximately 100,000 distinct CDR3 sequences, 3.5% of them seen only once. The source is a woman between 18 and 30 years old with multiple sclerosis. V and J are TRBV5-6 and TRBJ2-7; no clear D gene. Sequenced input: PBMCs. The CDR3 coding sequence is TGTGCCAGCAGCTTACCACGGAACGCCTACGAGCAGTACTTC. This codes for CASSLPRNAYEQYF. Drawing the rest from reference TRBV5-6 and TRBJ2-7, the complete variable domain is DAGVTQSPTHLIKTRGQQVTLRCSPKSGHDTVSWYQQALGQGPQFIFQYYEEEERQRGNFPDRFSGHQFPNYSSELNVNALLLGDSALYLCASSLPRNAYEQYFGPGTRLTVT.